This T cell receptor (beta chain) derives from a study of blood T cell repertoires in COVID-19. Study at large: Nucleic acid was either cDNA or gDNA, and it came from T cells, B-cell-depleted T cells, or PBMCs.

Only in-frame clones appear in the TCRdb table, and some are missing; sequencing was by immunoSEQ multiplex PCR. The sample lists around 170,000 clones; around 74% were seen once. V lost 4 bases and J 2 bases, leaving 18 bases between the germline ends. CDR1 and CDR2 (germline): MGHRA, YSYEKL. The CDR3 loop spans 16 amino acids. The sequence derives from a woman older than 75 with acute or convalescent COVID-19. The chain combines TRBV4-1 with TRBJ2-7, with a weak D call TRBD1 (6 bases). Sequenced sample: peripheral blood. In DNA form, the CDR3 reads TGCGCCAGCAGCCGAGACTTCCGGGACATCCCCTACGAGCAGTACTTC. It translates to CASSRDFRDIPYEQYF.